A single sample gave rise to the 30 T cell receptor beta chains below, sequenced in a study of CD8+CD57+ T cells in acquired aplastic anemia. Profiling of TCR beta VDJ combinations and CDR3 sequences used genomic DNA as template. TCRdb independently ran MiXCR on the reads; one entry per CDR3 protein. Among 450,000 to 550,000 distinct CDR3 sequences listed, around a third were seen once. Patients picked for sequencing had shown CD8+CD57+ cell expansion detected by flow cytometry. The sequenced material came from sorted CD4+, CD8+, or CD8+CD57+ T cells (not recorded which) from PBMCs. These receptors all come from a human donor with aplastic anemia.

Points on this clonotype: A much more abundant neighbour one base away suggests this may be a read error. This CDR3 fails to terminate in the conserved phenylalanine or tryptophan, so it likely reflects a read error. The chain is built from TRBV2 and TRBJ2-7, with D tentatively TRBD2 (6 bases). Germline V CDR1 and CDR2: SNHLY, FYNNEI. This CDR3 has 14 residues. The V gene lost 7 bases and the J gene lost 0 bases, with 13 bases spanning the gap. CDR3 DNA sequence: TGTGCCAGCACCCCCGGGACTTTCTCCTACGAGCAGTACCTC. Translating gives CASTPGTFSYEQYL.

The CDR3 loop reads CASSSPQVQPLQETQYF. The CDR3 bases are TGTGCCAGCAGCTCGCCCCAGGTCCAGCCCCTCCAAGAGACCCAGTACTTC. The chain carries TRBV11-1 and TRBJ2-5; unclear D gene. This CDR3 is built from 17 residues. Germline-derived CDR1 and CDR2 are SGHAT and FQDESV (reference sequence). Between the trimmed V and J ends, which lost 4 bases and 1 base, there was a span of 19 bases.

The table lists this clonotype with many counts. V gene TRBV10-3 combines with J gene TRBJ2-1, with 10 bases matching TRBD1. Germline V gene lookup returns CDR1 ENHRY and CDR2 SYGVKD. J was trimmed by 7 bases and V by 4 bases; bases with no gene match: 4. The CDR3 has 14 amino acids. The CDR3 region is CAISGQGAVNEQFF. DNA for the CDR3: TGTGCCATCAGTGGACAGGGGGCGGTGAATGAGCAGTTCTTC.

Comments on this clonotype: Being one base from a much bigger clone, this may be a read error. V usage is TRBV11-1 and J usage is TRBJ2-1; a weak D match, TRBD2 (6 bases). The CDR3 extends over 14 amino acids. Trimming stripped 2 bases from V and 11 bases from J, with 16 bases between. Germline CDR1 is SGHAT and CDR2 is FQDESV (reference sequence). This CDR3 reads CASSLLGGFGKQFF. In DNA, the CDR3 is TGTGCCAGCAGCTTATTGGGGGGATTCGGTAAGCAGTTCTTC.

This clonotype was seen more than once but under ten times. J is TRBJ2-5 and V is TRBV20-1; D may be TRBD1 or TRBD2 (5 bases each). The CDR3 extends over 13 amino acids. Looked up from germline, CDR1 is DFQATT and CDR2 is SNEGSKA (reference sequence). Trimming removed 5 bases from V and 1 base from J, with 11 bases in between. Here the CDR3 reads CSAVRDPQETQYF. The CDR3 bases are TGCAGTGCTGTCCGGGACCCCCAAGAGACCCAGTACTTC.

This clonotype has at least ten counts. The V and J genes are TRBV15 and TRBJ1-5, with D possibly TRBD1 on 6 matching bases. The CDR3 consists of 17 residues. Germline V lookup: CDR1 LNHNV, CDR2 YYDKDF (reference sequence). With 5 bases removed from V and 7 bases from J, the gap between germline ends came to 24 bases. In nucleotides, the CDR3 is TGTGCCACCAGCCAAGGGCTTGGGGGGAGGGGGGACCAGCCCCAGCATTTT. This gives the protein CATSQGLGGRGDQPQHF.

For the CDR3, the DNA is TGCGCCAGCTTCACAGGACAGGGGACCGACACCGGGGAGCTGTTTTTT. Translation gives CASFTGQGTDTGELFF. The rearrangement uses TRBV10-2 and TRBJ2-2; 9 bases line up with TRBD1. Germline-derived CDR1 and CDR2 are WSHSY and SAAADI. The CDR3 is 16 amino acids. V was pared by 8 bases and J by 3 bases, with 10 bases of the junction left unmatched.

This clonotype was picked up many times. This chain uses TRBV19 with TRBJ2-7; no firm D call. This CDR3 has 14 amino acids. V shed 6 bases and J shed 7 bases, with 19 bases lying between them. The V gene's germline CDR1 is LNHDA and CDR2 SQIVND (reference sequence). The CDR3 region is CASRATGRAAEQYF. The CDR3 DNA reads as TGTGCCAGTAGGGCCACGGGTAGAGCAGCAGAGCAGTACTTC.

This clonotype appeared a few times. The rearrangement links TRBV20-1 to TRBJ2-5; 8 bases agree with TRBD2. V was pared by 0 bases and J by 5 bases, with 5 bases of the junction left unmatched. There are 14 residues in the CDR3. From germline, CDR1 is DFQATT and CDR2 SNEGSKA (reference sequence). In DNA form, the CDR3 reads TGCAGTGCTAGAGAGCCGGGAGGGTGGGAGACCCAGTACTTC. Protein: CSAREPGGWETQYF.

This clonotype occurred a few times. At one of its ends the junction is not consistent with the germline gene, which may arise from a read error. The rearrangement joins TRBV12-3 or TRBV12-4 to TRBJ1-2, with D unclear. The CDR3 sequence is 12 residues long. The CDR3 DNA follows: TGTGCCGGCAGTTTAGGTGACTATGGCTACACCTTC. The encoded protein is CAGSLGDYGYTF.

This clonotype was observed at least ten times. The V and J genes are TRBV7-9 and TRBJ1-2; no reliable D call. The ends were cut back, 5 bases at V and 7 bases at J, with 11 bases in the middle. This CDR3 region has 12 residues. CDR1 SEHNR and CDR2 FQNEAQ come from the germline V gene (reference sequence). CDR3 residues: CASSPKWGGYTF. In nucleotides, the CDR3 is TGTGCCAGCAGCCCCAAGTGGGGTGGCTACACCTTC.

This clonotype has only a few counts. The chain couples TRBV20-1 to TRBJ2-3, with 7 bases fitting TRBD2. Per germline, CDR1 DFQATT and CDR2 SNEGSKA (reference sequence). CDR3 size: 17 residues. Trimming at V came to 2 bases and at J to 0 bases, leaving 11 bases not matched to a gene. In DNA form, the CDR3 reads TGCAGTGCTAGACCCGTGGGAGGGAGCTCTAGCACAGATACGCAGTATTTT. Protein product: CSARPVGGSSSTDTQYF.

For this clonotype: A much larger clone differs from this one at a single base, so this may be a read error. This rearrangement joins TRBV7-8 to TRBJ1-6; D is possibly TRBD1 (5 bases). CDR1 and CDR2 from the germline V gene are SGHVS and FQNEAQ. This CDR3 is 16 amino acids long. The CDR3 sequence: CPSSPVPVGVNSPLHF. CDR3 DNA: TGTCCCAGCAGCCCCGTCCCGGTGGGGGTTAATTCACCCCTCCACTTT.

The rearrangement links TRBV5-1 to TRBJ2-5, with D unresolved. CDR1 is SGHRS and CDR2 is YFSETQ in the germline V gene. V lost 1 base to trimming and J lost 0 bases, with 4 bases between them. There are 13 residues in the CDR3. This CDR3 reads CASSLTHQETQYF. The CDR3 bases are TGCGCCAGCAGCTTGACACACCAAGAGACCCAGTACTTC.

The chain employs TRBV20-1 and TRBJ1-2; perhaps TRBD1 as D (5 bases). Between the trimmed V and J ends, which lost 4 bases and 4 bases, there was a span of 13 bases. The CDR3 covers 13 residues. The germline gives CDR1 DFQATT, CDR2 SNEGSKA (reference sequence). CDR3 sequence reads: CSANVGGGYGYTF. CDR3 nucleotides: TGCAGTGCTAACGTCGGGGGGGGCTATGGCTACACCTTC.

This clonotype was counted at least ten times. The chain links TRBV15 to TRBJ1-5; D is perhaps TRBD1 (6 bases). The CDR3 length is 15 residues. CDR1 is LNHNV and CDR2 is YYDKDF in the germline V gene (reference sequence). The V and J ends lost 0 bases and 7 bases respectively, with 13 bases between them. The CDR3 here is CATSREKGGGQPQHF. CDR3 nucleotides: TGTGCCACCAGCAGAGAGAAGGGGGGAGGGCAGCCCCAGCATTTT.

This clonotype showed up many times. The chain recombines TRBV7-8 with TRBJ1-1; D remains unclear. The CDR3 spans 13 residues. V was clipped by 5 bases and J by 1 base, with 8 bases between them. Per germline, CDR1 SGHVS and CDR2 FQNEAQ. This CDR3 is CASSASTNTEAFF. The CDR3 bases are TGTGCCAGCAGCGCCAGCACGAACACTGAAGCTTTCTTT.

This clonotype has ten or more counts. The rearrangement links TRBV29-1 to TRBJ1-2; D is uncertain. The germline V gene encodes CDR1 SQVTM and CDR2 ANQGSEA. The length of the CDR3 is 10 residues. The ends were cut back, 7 bases at V and 6 bases at J, with 9 bases in the middle. The CDR3 here is CSGYSDGYTF. The CDR3 bases are TGCAGCGGGTACAGTGATGGCTACACCTTC.

At least ten counts were recorded for this clonotype. This chain connects TRBV25-1 to TRBJ2-4; 7 nucleotides line up with TRBD1. The CDR3 is 13 residues long. Germline V gene lookup returns CDR1 MGHDK and CDR2 SYGVNS. V lost 7 bases, J lost 9 bases, and 9 bases stayed unmatched. The CDR3 protein is CASKPRDSSIQYF. CDR3 DNA sequence: TGTGCCAGCAAACCCAGGGACAGTAGCATTCAGTACTTC.

The chain uses TRBV11-2 and TRBJ2-1; 10 nucleotides line up with TRBD2. Germline CDR1 is SGHAT and CDR2 is FQNNGV. V gave up 7 bases and J gave up 4 bases; unmatched junction bases: 7. The CDR3 covers 15 residues. The CDR3 reads CASTDGTSVYNEQFF. The CDR3 bases are TGTGCCAGCACCGACGGGACTAGCGTTTACAATGAGCAGTTCTTC.

The V call is TRBV19, the J call TRBJ2-1; D gene unclear. The germline CDR1 and CDR2 sequences are LNHDA and SQIVND (reference sequence). CDR3 length: 12 residues. V was pared by 4 bases and J by 12 bases, with 13 bases between. The chain's CDR3 is CASSTLGLGQFF. Here the CDR3 DNA reads TGTGCCAGTAGTACCCTTGGCTTGGGGCAGTTCTTC.

This clonotype was seen repeatedly, ten times or more. The J gene is TRBJ1-5, the V gene TRBV7-6, with 7 bases fitting TRBD1. Trimming cost V 4 bases and J 6 bases; bases outside gene matches: 6. The CDR3 has 14 amino acids. From germline, CDR1 is SGHVS and CDR2 FNYEAQ. CDR3 sequence (DNA): TGTGCCAGCAGCTCAGGGGGGGCGGGTCAGCCCCAGCATTTT. Translated, it gives CASSSGGAGQPQHF. Together with reference TRBV7-6 and TRBJ1-5, the CDR3 gives the full variable domain: GAGVSQSPRYKVTKRGQDVALRCDPISGHVSLYWYRQALGQGPEFLTYFNYEAQQDKSGLPNDRFSAERPEGSISTLTIQRTEQRDSAMYRCASSSGGAGQPQHFGDGTRLSIL.

This clonotype was observed many times. J is TRBJ1-2 and V is TRBV7-2; D possibly corresponds to TRBD1 (5 bases). The CDR3 spans 17 residues. Germline V gives CDR1 SGHTA, CDR2 FQGNSA. V was trimmed by 5 bases and J by 6 bases, leaving 25 bases between them. The CDR3 bases are TGTGCCAGCAGCGCAGTCTGGCAGGGTAAAGGGCGACATGGCTACACCTTC. Its translation: CASSAVWQGKGRHGYTF.

V usage is TRBV25-1 and J usage is TRBJ2-6, with TRBD1 identical over 11 bases. Germline CDR1 reads MGHDK; CDR2 reads SYGVNS. Unmatched junction bases numbered 11, after V lost 6 bases and J lost 16 bases. The CDR3 contains 14 residues. The CDR3 coding sequence is TGTGCCAGCAGATCCGGACAGGGGGCCGGGGAGCTGACTTTC. Its protein product is CASRSGQGAGELTF.

The chain has TRBV10-3 and TRBJ2-7; 9 positions match TRBD2. The CDR3 loop spans 14 amino acids. Germline lookup yields CDR1 ENHRY and CDR2 SYGVKD. J gave up 4 bases and V 3 bases, and 4 bases lay outside the gene matches. The CDR3, as DNA: TGTGCCATCAGTGATAGCGGGAGAGAATACGAGCAGTACGTC. Translation: CAISDSGREYEQYV.

This clonotype was detected many times. The chain employs TRBV12-3 or TRBV12-4 and TRBJ1-2; TRBD1 agrees at 7 bases. There are 14 residues in the CDR3. The J segment lost 5 bases and the V segment lost 5 bases, leaving 8 bases of the junction unmatched. The CDR3 coding sequence is TGTGCCAGCAGTACCGACAGGGTTGGGTATGGCTACACCTTC. Protein product: CASSTDRVGYGYTF.

The chain is built from TRBV7-3 and TRBJ2-1; a weak D match, TRBD1 (6 bases). With 3 bases removed from V and 4 bases from J, the gap between germline ends came to 13 bases. The length of the CDR3 is 15 residues. Germline lookup yields CDR1 SGHTA and CDR2 FQGTGA. CDR3 nucleotides: TGTGCCAGCAGCTTCCGGGACATCGGATACAATGAGCAGTTCTTC. Encoded protein: CASSFRDIGYNEQFF.

This clonotype was seen at least ten times. This rearrangement joins TRBV4-3 to TRBJ2-7; no clear D gene. The CDR3 covers 13 residues. Looked up from germline, CDR1 is LGHNA and CDR2 is YSLEER. The ends were cut back, 0 bases at V and 6 bases at J, with 9 bases in the middle. CDR3 nucleotide sequence: TGCGCCAGCAGCCAAGATAGTTGGGGCGAGCAGTACTTC. It codes for CASSQDSWGEQYF.

This clonotype was counted ten times or more. The CDR3 spells CASSFGMNTEAFF. CDR3 bases: TGTGCCAGTAGTTTCGGTATGAACACTGAAGCTTTCTTT. This sequence joins TRBV7-3 and TRBJ1-1, with D unresolved. The CDR3 has 13 amino acids. The V gene lost 9 bases and the J gene lost 0 bases, with 11 bases spanning the gap. Germline V lookup: CDR1 SGHTA, CDR2 FQGTGA.

The chain uses TRBV20-1 and TRBJ1-4; tentative D call: TRBD1 (5 bases). The CDR3 length is 15 residues. The germline CDR1 and CDR2 sequences are DFQATT and SNEGSKA (reference sequence). The V end lost 5 bases, the J end lost 2 bases, and 15 bases lay between the germline ends. CDR3 protein: CSASSSTETNEKLFF. As DNA, the CDR3 is TGCAGTGCTTCGTCGTCGACAGAGACTAATGAAAAACTGTTTTTT.